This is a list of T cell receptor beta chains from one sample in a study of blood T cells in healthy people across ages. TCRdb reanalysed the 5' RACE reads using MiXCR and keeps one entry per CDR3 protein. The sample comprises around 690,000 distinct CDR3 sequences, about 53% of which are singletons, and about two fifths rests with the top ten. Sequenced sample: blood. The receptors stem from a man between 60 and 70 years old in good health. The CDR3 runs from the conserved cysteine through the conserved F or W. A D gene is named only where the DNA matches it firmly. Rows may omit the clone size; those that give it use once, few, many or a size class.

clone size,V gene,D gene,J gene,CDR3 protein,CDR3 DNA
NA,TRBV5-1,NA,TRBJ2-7,CARELGCYEQYF,TGTGCCAGAGAGCTGGGATGCTACGAGCAGTACTTC
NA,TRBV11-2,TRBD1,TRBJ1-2,CASSSDRVGGYTF,TGTGCCAGCAGCTCGGACAGGGTGGGAGGCTACACCTTC
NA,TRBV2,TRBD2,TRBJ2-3,CASSPGLRDTQYF,TGTGCCAGCAGCCCGGGACTAAGAGATACGCAGTATTTT
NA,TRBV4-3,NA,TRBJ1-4,CASSQDWDASANEKLFF,TGCGCCAGCAGCCAAGACTGGGACGCGTCCGCTAATGAAAAACTGTTTTTT
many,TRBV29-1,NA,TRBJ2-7,CSVTGLGYEQYF,TGCAGCGTTACAGGGTTAGGCTACGAGCAGTACTTC
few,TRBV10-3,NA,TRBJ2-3,CAISKTGGSTDTQYF,TGTGCCATCAGTAAAACAGGAGGTAGCACAGATACGCAGTATTTT
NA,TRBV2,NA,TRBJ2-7,CASRPSPGTPSYEQYF,TGTGCCAGCCGCCCGTCCCCCGGGACTCCATCCTACGAGCAGTACTTC
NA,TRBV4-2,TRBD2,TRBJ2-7,CASSQGVAGVNEQYF,TGTGCCAGCAGCCAAGGGGTAGCGGGGGTGAATGAGCAGTACTTC
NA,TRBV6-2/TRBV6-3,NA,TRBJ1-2,CASTPWQPYGYTF,TGTGCCAGCACCCCTTGGCAGCCTTATGGCTACACCTTC
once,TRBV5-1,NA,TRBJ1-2,CASSLSEGHYGYTF,TGCGCCAGCAGCTTGAGCGAGGGACACTATGGCTACACCTTC
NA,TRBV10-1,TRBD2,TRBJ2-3,CASSAGTSSADTQYF,TGCGCCAGCAGTGCCGGGACTAGTTCAGCGGATACGCAGTATTTT
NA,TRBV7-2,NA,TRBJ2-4,CASSPTWGAGVIQYF,TGTGCCAGCAGCCCCACATGGGGGGCGGGAGTGATTCAGTACTTC
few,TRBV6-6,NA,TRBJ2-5,CASKAEVTQYF,TGTGCCAGCAAAGCTGAGGTGACCCAGTACTTC
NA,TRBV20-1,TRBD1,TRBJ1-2,CSATRQGSNYGYTF,TGCAGTGCTACCAGACAGGGTTCTAACTATGGCTACACCTTC